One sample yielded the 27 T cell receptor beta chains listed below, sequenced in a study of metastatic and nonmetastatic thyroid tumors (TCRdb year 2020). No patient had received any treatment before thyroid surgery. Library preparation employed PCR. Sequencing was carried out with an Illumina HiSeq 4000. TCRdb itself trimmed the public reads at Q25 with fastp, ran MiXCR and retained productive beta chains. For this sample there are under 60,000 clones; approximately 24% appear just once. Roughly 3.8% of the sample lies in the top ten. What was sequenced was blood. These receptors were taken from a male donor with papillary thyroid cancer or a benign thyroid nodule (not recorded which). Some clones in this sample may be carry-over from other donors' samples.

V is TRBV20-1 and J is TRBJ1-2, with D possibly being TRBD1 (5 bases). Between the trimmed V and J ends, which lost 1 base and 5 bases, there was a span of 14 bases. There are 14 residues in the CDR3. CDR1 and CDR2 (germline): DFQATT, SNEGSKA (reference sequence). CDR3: CSARGGREGYGYTF. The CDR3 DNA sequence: TGCAGTGCTAGAGGGGGCAGGGAAGGTTATGGCTACACCTTC.

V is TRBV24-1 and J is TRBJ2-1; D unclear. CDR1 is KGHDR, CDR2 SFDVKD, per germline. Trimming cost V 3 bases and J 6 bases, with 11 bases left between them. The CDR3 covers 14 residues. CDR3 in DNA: TGTGCCACCAGTGATCGGCTACTCCGCAATGAGCAGTTCTTC. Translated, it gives CATSDRLLRNEQFF.

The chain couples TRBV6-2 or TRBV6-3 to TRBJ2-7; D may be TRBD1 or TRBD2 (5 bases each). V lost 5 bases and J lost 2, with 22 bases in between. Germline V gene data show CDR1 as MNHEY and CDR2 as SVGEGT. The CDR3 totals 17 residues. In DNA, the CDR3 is TGTGCCAGCAGTCACGGGGCTCAGGTCCTTCGAGCCTACGAGCAGTACTTC. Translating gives CASSHGAQVLRAYEQYF.

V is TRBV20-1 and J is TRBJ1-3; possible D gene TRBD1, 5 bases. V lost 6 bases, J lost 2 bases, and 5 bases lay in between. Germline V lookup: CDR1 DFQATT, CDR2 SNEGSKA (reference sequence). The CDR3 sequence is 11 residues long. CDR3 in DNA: TGCAGTGCAGGGGCTGGAAACACCATATATTTT. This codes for CSAGAGNTIYF.

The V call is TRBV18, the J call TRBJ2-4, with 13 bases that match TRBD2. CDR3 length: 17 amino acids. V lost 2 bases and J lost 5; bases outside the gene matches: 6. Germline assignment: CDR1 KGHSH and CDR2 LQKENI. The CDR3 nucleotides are TGTGCCAGCTCACCAATTCGGACTAGCGGGAGCGAAAACATTCAGTACTTC. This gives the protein CASSPIRTSGSENIQYF.

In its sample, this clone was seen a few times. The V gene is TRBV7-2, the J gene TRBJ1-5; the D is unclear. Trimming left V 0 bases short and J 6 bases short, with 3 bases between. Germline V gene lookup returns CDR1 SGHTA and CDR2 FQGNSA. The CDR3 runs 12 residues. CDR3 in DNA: TGTGCCAGCAGCTTAGCGGCTCAGCCCCAGCATTTT. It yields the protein CASSLAAQPQHF.

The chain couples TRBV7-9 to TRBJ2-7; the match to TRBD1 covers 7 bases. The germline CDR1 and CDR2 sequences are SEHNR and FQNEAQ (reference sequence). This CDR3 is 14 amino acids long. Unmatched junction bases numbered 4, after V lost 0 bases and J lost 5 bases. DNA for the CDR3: TGTGCCAGCAGCTTAGCAGGGGGCTACGACGAGCAGTACTTC. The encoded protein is CASSLAGGYDEQYF.

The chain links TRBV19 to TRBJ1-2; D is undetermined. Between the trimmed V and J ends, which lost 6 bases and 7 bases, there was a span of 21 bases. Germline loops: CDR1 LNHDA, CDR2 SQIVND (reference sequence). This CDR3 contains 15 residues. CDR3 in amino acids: CASSNPFPGGSGYTF. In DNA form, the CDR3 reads TGTGCCAGTAGCAATCCCTTTCCGGGAGGCTCTGGCTACACCTTC.

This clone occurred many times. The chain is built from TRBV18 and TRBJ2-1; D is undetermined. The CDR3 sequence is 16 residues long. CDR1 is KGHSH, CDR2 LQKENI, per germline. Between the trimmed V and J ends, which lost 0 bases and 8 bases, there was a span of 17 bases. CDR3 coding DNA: TGTGCCAGCTCACCACCGAGAAGCTCCCCAGAGGATGAGCAGTTCTTC. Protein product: CASSPPRSSPEDEQFF.

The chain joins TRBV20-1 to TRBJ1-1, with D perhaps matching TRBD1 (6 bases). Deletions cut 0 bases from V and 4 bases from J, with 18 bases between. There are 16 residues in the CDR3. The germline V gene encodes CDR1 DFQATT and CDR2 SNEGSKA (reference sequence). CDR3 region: CSARDRLREGGTEAFF. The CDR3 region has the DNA TGCAGTGCTAGAGATCGTCTTCGAGAGGGGGGCACTGAAGCTTTCTTT.

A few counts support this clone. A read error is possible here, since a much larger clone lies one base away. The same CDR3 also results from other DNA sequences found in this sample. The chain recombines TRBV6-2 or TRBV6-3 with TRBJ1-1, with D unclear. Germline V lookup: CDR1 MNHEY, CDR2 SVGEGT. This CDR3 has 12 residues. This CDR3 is CASRAGYTEAFF. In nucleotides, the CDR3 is TGTGCCAGCAGGGCGGGGTACACTGAAGCGTTCTTT.

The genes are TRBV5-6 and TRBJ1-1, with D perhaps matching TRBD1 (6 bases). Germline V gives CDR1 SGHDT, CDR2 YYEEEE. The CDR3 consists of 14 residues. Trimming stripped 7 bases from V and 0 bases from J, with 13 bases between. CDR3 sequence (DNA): TGTGCCAGCTCCTTGGGGGCCATGAACACTGAAGCTTTCTTT. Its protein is CASSLGAMNTEAFF.

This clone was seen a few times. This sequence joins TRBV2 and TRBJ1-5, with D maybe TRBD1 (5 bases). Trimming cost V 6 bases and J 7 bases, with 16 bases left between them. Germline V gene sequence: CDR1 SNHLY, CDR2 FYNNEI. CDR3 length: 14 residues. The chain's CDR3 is CASRVGQGGQPQHF. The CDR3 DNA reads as TGTGCCAGCAGGGTGGGGCAGGGTGGACAGCCCCAGCATTTT.

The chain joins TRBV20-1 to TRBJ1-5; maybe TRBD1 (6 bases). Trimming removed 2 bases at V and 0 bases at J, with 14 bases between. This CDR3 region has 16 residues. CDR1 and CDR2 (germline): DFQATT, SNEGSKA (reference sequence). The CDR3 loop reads CSARQGWPYSNQPQHF. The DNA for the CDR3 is TGCAGTGCTAGACAGGGGTGGCCTTATAGCAATCAGCCCCAGCATTTT.

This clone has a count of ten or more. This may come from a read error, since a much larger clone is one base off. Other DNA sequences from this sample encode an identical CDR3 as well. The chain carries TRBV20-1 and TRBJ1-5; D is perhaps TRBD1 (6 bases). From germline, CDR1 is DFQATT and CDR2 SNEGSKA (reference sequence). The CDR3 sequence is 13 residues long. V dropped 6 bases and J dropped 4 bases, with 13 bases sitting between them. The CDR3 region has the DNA TGCAGTGCAGTCGACAGGTGGAATCAGCCCCAGCATTTT. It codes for CSAVDRWNQPQHF.

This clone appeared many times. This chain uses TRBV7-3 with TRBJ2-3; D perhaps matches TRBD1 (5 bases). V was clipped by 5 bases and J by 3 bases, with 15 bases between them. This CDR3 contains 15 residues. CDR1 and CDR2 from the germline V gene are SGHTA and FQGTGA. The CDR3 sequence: CASSTQGLVTDTQYF. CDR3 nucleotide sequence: TGTGCCAGCAGCACGCAGGGTTTAGTAACAGATACGCAGTATTTT.

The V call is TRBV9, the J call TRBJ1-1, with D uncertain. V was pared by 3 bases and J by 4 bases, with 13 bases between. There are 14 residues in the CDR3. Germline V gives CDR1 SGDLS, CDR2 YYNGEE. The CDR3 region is CASSAPDRSTEAFF. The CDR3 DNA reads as TGTGCCAGCAGCGCACCGGATAGGAGCACTGAAGCTTTCTTT.

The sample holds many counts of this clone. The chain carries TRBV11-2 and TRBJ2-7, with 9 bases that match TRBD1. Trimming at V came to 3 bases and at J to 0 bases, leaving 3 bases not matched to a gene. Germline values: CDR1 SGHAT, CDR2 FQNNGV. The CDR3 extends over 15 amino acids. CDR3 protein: CASSLDRGYSYEQYF. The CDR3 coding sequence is TGTGCCAGCAGCTTGGACAGGGGCTACTCCTACGAGCAGTACTTC.

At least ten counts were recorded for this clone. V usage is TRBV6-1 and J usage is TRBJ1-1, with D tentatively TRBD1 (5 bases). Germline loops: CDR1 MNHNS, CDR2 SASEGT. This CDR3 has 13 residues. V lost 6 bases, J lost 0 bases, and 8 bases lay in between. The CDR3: CASRRQMNTEAFF. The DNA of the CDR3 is TGTGCCAGCAGGAGACAGATGAACACTGAAGCTTTCTTT.

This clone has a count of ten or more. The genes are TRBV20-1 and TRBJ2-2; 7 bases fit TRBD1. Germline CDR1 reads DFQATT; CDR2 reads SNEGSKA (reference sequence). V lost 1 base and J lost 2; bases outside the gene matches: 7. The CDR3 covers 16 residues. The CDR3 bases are TGCAGTGCTAGAGCCCAGGGGACAGCTAACACCGGGGAGCTGTTTTTT. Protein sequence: CSARAQGTANTGELFF.

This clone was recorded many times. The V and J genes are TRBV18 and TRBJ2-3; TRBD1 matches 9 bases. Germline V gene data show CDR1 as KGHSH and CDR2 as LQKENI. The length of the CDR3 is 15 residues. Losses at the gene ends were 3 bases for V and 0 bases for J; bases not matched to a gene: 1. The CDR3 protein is CASSPTGGSTDTQYF. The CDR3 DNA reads TGTGCCAGCTCACCGACAGGGGGAAGCACAGATACGCAGTATTTT.

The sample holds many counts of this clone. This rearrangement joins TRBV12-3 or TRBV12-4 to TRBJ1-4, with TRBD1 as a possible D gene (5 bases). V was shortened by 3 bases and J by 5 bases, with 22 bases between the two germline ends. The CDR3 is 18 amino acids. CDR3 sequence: CASSFRQWRIRFNEKLFF. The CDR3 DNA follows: TGTGCCAGCAGTTTCCGACAGTGGCGAATACGATTCAATGAAAAACTGTTTTTT.

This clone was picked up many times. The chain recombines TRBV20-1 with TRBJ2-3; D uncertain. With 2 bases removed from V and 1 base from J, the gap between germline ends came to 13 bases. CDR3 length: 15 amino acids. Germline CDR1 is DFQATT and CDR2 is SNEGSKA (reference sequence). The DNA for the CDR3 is TGCAGTGCTAGACAAAGGGATTTTGGCACAGATACGCAGTATTTT. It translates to CSARQRDFGTDTQYF.

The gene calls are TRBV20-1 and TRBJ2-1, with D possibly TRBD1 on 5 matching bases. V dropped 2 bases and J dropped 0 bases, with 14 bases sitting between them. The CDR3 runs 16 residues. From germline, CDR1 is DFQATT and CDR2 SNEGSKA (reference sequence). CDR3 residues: CSARPHRLSSYNEQFF. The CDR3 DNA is TGCAGTGCTAGACCCCACAGGCTCAGCTCCTACAATGAGCAGTTCTTC.

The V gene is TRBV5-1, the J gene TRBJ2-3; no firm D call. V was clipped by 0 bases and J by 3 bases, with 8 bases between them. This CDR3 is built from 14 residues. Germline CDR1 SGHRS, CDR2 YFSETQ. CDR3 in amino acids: CASSLESSTDTQYF. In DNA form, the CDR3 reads TGCGCCAGCAGCTTGGAGTCCAGTACAGATACGCAGTATTTT.

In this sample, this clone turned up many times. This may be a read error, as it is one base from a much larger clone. The CDR3 DNA follows: TGTGCCAGCAGTCCAAGACCAGATACGCAGTATTTT. This codes for CASSPRPDTQYF. V is TRBV6-1 and J is TRBJ2-3; D gene ambiguous. CDR3 length: 12 residues. Trimming shortened V by 5 bases and J by 4 bases, and 7 bases separated the two germline ends. CDR1 is MNHNS, CDR2 SASEGT, per germline.

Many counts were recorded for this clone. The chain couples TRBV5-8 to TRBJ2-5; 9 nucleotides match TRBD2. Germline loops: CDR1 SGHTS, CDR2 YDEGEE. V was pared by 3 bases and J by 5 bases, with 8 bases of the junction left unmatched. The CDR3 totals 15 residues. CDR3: CASSYLTSGKETQYF. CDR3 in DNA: TGTGCCAGCAGCTATTTGACTAGCGGAAAGGAGACCCAGTACTTC.